A selection of T cell receptor beta chains follows, all from one sample in a study of cytomegalovirus exposure and HLA in healthy donors. Clones were sequenced by immunoSEQ multiplex PCR, and TCRdb holds only the in-frame ones, with some missing. The table has 90,000 to 100,000 clones, roughly three quarters seen once. Sequencing was done on a sample of PBMCs. The origin of the receptors is a woman aged 55 to 70 in good health and CMV-seropositive. CDR3s include the opening cysteine and the closing phenylalanine or tryptophan. The D gene is left open where the match is weak. The listing skips clone size in some rows; elsewhere it reads once, few, many or a size class.

clone size	D gene	V gene	J gene	CDR3 DNA	CDR3 protein
once	.	TRBV6-5	TRBJ1-3	TGTGCCAGCCAGGACAGCCGAAAAACCATATATTTT	CASQDSRKTIYF
.	.	TRBV7-9	TRBJ2-4	TGTGCCAGCAGCCGAACAGGGATGACCAAAAACATTCAGTACTTC	CASSRTGMTKNIQYF
.	TRBD1	TRBV15	TRBJ1-2	TGTGCCACCAGCTTGGACAGGGGCGCCTATGGCTACACCTTC	CATSLDRGAYGYTF
.	.	TRBV6-5	TRBJ2-1	TGTGCCAGCAGTAGGACTGATTCCTACAATGAGCAGTTCTTC	CASSRTDSYNEQFF
once	TRBD2	TRBV6-1	TRBJ2-1	TGTGCCAGCAGTCGACTAGCGGGAGGAATCAATGAGCAGTTCTTC	CASSRLAGGINEQFF
once	TRBD1	TRBV7-9	TRBJ1-6	TGTGCCAGCAGCCCCGGGACAGGGGAAAATTCACCCCTCCACTTT	CASSPGTGENSPLHF
.	TRBD2	TRBV19	TRBJ2-7	TGTGCCAGTAGTCCTCCTAGCGGGAGTATCTACGAGCAGTACTTC	CASSPPSGSIYEQYF
.	.	TRBV19	TRBJ2-7	TGTGCCAGTAGTATACAGGGCTACGAGCAGTACTTC	CASSIQGYEQYF
.	.	TRBV6-1	TRBJ1-3	TGTGCCAGCAGTGAGATAACAGGAAACACCATATATTTT	CASSEITGNTIYF
few	.	TRBV19	TRBJ1-5	TGTGCCAGTATTGGACAGTCGAATCAGCCCCAGCATTTT	CASIGQSNQPQHF
.	.	TRBV6-6	TRBJ1-1	TGTGCCAGCAGTTACTCGATCGGTGGGGGGGCTGAAGCTTTCTTT	CASSYSIGGGAEAFF
.	.	TRBV18	TRBJ1-1	TGTGCCAGCTCACCAGGAGGGAACACTGAAGCTTTCTTT	CASSPGGNTEAFF
.	.	TRBV2	TRBJ1-1	TGTGCCAGCAACAGCTTGAACACTGAAGCTTTCTTT	CASNSLNTEAFF
.	.	TRBV27	TRBJ1-5	TGTGCCAGCAGACCCGGGGGGGAACAGCCCCAGCATTTT	CASRPGGEQPQHF
.	.	TRBV9	TRBJ2-2	TGTGCCAGCAGCGTAATAGGGGGGGCAACCGGGGAGCTGTTTTTT	CASSVIGGATGELFF
.	.	TRBV19	TRBJ2-6	TGTGCCAGTAGTCTCTCACAGGTTTCCGGGGCCAACGTCCTGACTTTC	CASSLSQVSGANVLTF
.	.	TRBV18	TRBJ2-5	TGTGCCAGCTCACCCGGTGCTAGCGAGACCCAGTACTTC	CASSPGASETQYF